Listed below are T cell receptor beta chains from one sample, sequenced in a study of blood T cell repertoires in COVID-19. Sequenced by immunoSEQ multiplex PCR; TCRdb stores in-frame clones only, minus some. Of about 95,000 clones listed, approximately 88% were seen once; the top ten hold roughly 3.5%. Sequencing used peripheral blood. The receptors come from a woman aged 70-85 years with acute or convalescent COVID-19. The CDR3 runs from the conserved cysteine through the conserved F or W. D genes are given only for firm matches. A row's size may be missing; if present it is once, few, many or a size class.

D gene: TRBD2
clone size: NA
J gene: TRBJ2-7
V gene: TRBV7-2
CDR3 protein: CASSLSRTSSEQYF
CDR3 DNA: TGTGCCAGCAGCTTAAGCCGGACTAGCAGCGAGCAGTACTTC

D gene: NA
clone size: NA
J gene: TRBJ1-5
V gene: TRBV5-1
CDR3 protein: CASSLIGGVNQPQHF
CDR3 DNA: TGCGCCAGCAGCTTGATTGGGGGGGTCAATCAGCCCCAGCATTTT

D gene: NA
clone size: NA
J gene: TRBJ2-3
V gene: TRBV5-6
CDR3 protein: CASSLTGNTDTQYF
CDR3 DNA: TGTGCCAGCAGCTTAACAGGAAACACAGATACGCAGTATTTT

D gene: NA
clone size: NA
J gene: TRBJ1-5
V gene: TRBV5-1
CDR3 protein: CASSLRGDNQPQHF
CDR3 DNA: TGCGCCAGCAGCTTGCGGGGTGACAATCAGCCCCAGCATTTT

D gene: TRBD2
clone size: NA
J gene: TRBJ2-7
V gene: TRBV18
CDR3 protein: CASSPALAATTYEQYF
CDR3 DNA: TGTGCCAGCTCACCGGCACTAGCGGCAACCACCTACGAGCAGTACTTC

D gene: TRBD2
clone size: NA
J gene: TRBJ2-2
V gene: TRBV6-5
CDR3 protein: CASSWPAGEAGELFF
CDR3 DNA: TGTGCCAGCAGTTGGCCAGCGGGAGAAGCCGGGGAGCTGTTTTTT

D gene: NA
clone size: NA
J gene: TRBJ1-5
V gene: TRBV19
CDR3 protein: CASSDGLMYQPQHF
CDR3 DNA: TGTGCCAGTAGCGACGGGTTAATGTATCAGCCCCAGCATTTT

D gene: TRBD2
clone size: NA
J gene: TRBJ2-3
V gene: TRBV28
CDR3 protein: CASSRGDSGNGEQYF
CDR3 DNA: TGTGCCAGCAGTAGAGGAGATAGCGGGAACGGAGAGCAGTATTTT

D gene: NA
clone size: NA
J gene: TRBJ1-5
V gene: TRBV30
CDR3 protein: CAWSDEGQPQHF
CDR3 DNA: TGTGCCTGGAGTGACGAGGGACAGCCCCAGCATTTT

D gene: NA
clone size: NA
J gene: TRBJ1-3
V gene: TRBV18
CDR3 protein: CASSQSPVSSGNTIYF
CDR3 DNA: TGTGCCAGCTCACAGTCCCCGGTGAGCTCTGGAAACACCATATATTTT

D gene: TRBD2
clone size: NA
J gene: TRBJ2-2
V gene: TRBV4-1
CDR3 protein: CASSQGGLAGGELFF
CDR3 DNA: TGCGCCAGCAGCCAAGGTGGCCTAGCGGGAGGAGAGCTGTTTTTT

D gene: TRBD2
clone size: NA
J gene: TRBJ2-1
V gene: TRBV10-2
CDR3 protein: CASRLGTSGRGEQFF
CDR3 DNA: TGCGCCAGCAGGCTAGGGACTAGCGGGAGAGGCGAGCAGTTCTTC

D gene: NA
clone size: NA
J gene: TRBJ1-4
V gene: TRBV18
CDR3 protein: CASSPGSEGPATNEKLFF
CDR3 DNA: TGTGCCAGCTCACCAGGGAGTGAAGGGCCGGCAACTAATGAAAAACTGTTTTTT

D gene: TRBD2
clone size: NA
J gene: TRBJ2-2
V gene: TRBV11-2
CDR3 protein: CASSLEGTSGGTGELFF
CDR3 DNA: TGTGCCAGCAGCTTGGAAGGGACTAGCGGGGGGACCGGGGAGCTGTTTTTT

D gene: TRBD1
clone size: NA
J gene: TRBJ1-5
V gene: TRBV6-5
CDR3 protein: CASNRGLQPQHF
CDR3 DNA: TGTGCCAGCAACAGGGGACTTCAGCCCCAGCATTTT

D gene: NA
clone size: NA
J gene: TRBJ2-7
V gene: TRBV30
CDR3 protein: CAYRRDIISYEQYF
CDR3 DNA: TGTGCCTACCGCCGGGACATCATTTCCTACGAGCAGTACTTC

D gene: TRBD2
clone size: NA
J gene: TRBJ2-5
V gene: TRBV27
CDR3 protein: CASAGSGTGETQYF
CDR3 DNA: TGTGCCAGTGCGGGTAGCGGGACGGGGGAGACCCAGTACTTC

D gene: TRBD1
clone size: NA
J gene: TRBJ1-4
V gene: TRBV5-4
CDR3 protein: CASRANPGGGNEKLFF
CDR3 DNA: TGTGCCAGCAGGGCCAACCCAGGGGGCGGCAATGAAAAACTGTTTTTT

D gene: TRBD1
clone size: NA
J gene: TRBJ2-5
V gene: TRBV5-1
CDR3 protein: CASSASDRKTETQYF
CDR3 DNA: TGCGCCAGCAGCGCCTCGGACAGGAAGACGGAGACCCAGTACTTC

D gene: NA
clone size: NA
J gene: TRBJ2-3
V gene: TRBV20-1
CDR3 protein: CSASVLRGTDTQYF
CDR3 DNA: TGCAGTGCTAGTGTGTTGCGCGGGACAGATACGCAGTATTTT

D gene: TRBD1
clone size: NA
J gene: TRBJ1-5
V gene: TRBV6-5
CDR3 protein: CASSYRTGASQPQHF
CDR3 DNA: TGTGCCAGCAGTTACAGGACAGGGGCAAGTCAGCCCCAGCATTTT

D gene: NA
clone size: NA
J gene: TRBJ2-1
V gene: TRBV5-6
CDR3 protein: CASSLVGGIVNEQFF
CDR3 DNA: TGTGCCAGCAGCTTGGTAGGGGGTATCGTCAATGAGCAGTTCTTC

D gene: NA
clone size: NA
J gene: TRBJ2-2
V gene: TRBV27
CDR3 protein: CASSFFWATGELFF
CDR3 DNA: TGTGCCAGCAGTTTTTTTTGGGCTACCGGGGAGCTGTTTTTT

D gene: NA
clone size: NA
J gene: TRBJ1-6
V gene: TRBV6-1
CDR3 protein: CASSEGAANSPLHF
CDR3 DNA: TGTGCCAGCAGTGAGGGGGCGGCTAATTCACCCCTCCACTTT

D gene: NA
clone size: NA
J gene: TRBJ2-3
V gene: TRBV18
CDR3 protein: CASSPQGQGGTDTQYF
CDR3 DNA: TGTGCCAGCTCACCACAAGGGCAGGGGGGAACAGATACGCAGTATTTT

D gene: NA
clone size: NA
J gene: TRBJ2-1
V gene: TRBV5-1
CDR3 protein: CASSFDRMSSYNEQFF
CDR3 DNA: TGCGCCAGCAGCTTTGACAGGATGAGCTCCTACAATGAGCAGTTCTTC

D gene: NA
clone size: NA
J gene: TRBJ1-1
V gene: TRBV3-1/TRBV3-2
CDR3 protein: CASSQAGTVGGSTEAFF
CDR3 DNA: TGTGCCAGCAGCCAAGCGGGGACGGTGGGGGGTAGCACTGAAGCTTTCTTT

D gene: NA
clone size: NA
J gene: TRBJ2-1
V gene: TRBV21-1
CDR3 protein: CASSKTRVNEQFF
CDR3 DNA: TGTGCCAGCAGCAAAACTAGGGTCAATGAGCAGTTCTTC

D gene: TRBD2
clone size: once
J gene: TRBJ2-7
V gene: TRBV7-9
CDR3 protein: CASSLTAGVYEQYF
CDR3 DNA: TGTGCCAGCAGCCTGACCGCGGGAGTTTACGAGCAGTACTTC

D gene: NA
clone size: NA
J gene: TRBJ1-5
V gene: TRBV7-4
CDR3 protein: CASSFKRPGGNQPQHF
CDR3 DNA: TGTGCCAGCAGCTTTAAGAGGCCAGGGGGCAATCAGCCCCAGCATTTT

D gene: NA
clone size: NA
J gene: TRBJ1-5
V gene: TRBV28
CDR3 protein: CASRNNAQQPQHF
CDR3 DNA: TGTGCCAGCAGAAACAACGCCCAGCAGCCCCAGCATTTT

D gene: NA
clone size: NA
J gene: TRBJ2-3
V gene: TRBV5-1
CDR3 protein: CASSLDQTSTDTQYF
CDR3 DNA: TGCGCCAGCAGCTTAGACCAGACTAGCACAGATACGCAGTATTTT

D gene: TRBD1
clone size: once
J gene: TRBJ2-7
V gene: TRBV6-1
CDR3 protein: CASSEGQDYEQYF
CDR3 DNA: TGTGCCAGCAGTGAGGGACAGGACTACGAGCAGTACTTC

D gene: NA
clone size: NA
J gene: TRBJ2-3
V gene: TRBV27
CDR3 protein: CASSPQGTLVGDTQYF
CDR3 DNA: TGTGCCAGCAGCCCACAGGGAACTCTAGTTGGAGATACGCAGTATTTT

D gene: NA
clone size: NA
J gene: TRBJ1-3
V gene: TRBV5-6
CDR3 protein: CASSYDAASGNTIYF
CDR3 DNA: TGTGCCAGCAGCTACGACGCGGCCTCTGGAAACACCATATATTTT

D gene: NA
clone size: NA
J gene: TRBJ1-1
V gene: TRBV19
CDR3 protein: CASSIRGARNTEAFF
CDR3 DNA: TGTGCCAGTAGTATACGGGGTGCCAGGAACACTGAAGCTTTCTTT

D gene: NA
clone size: NA
J gene: TRBJ1-2
V gene: TRBV27
CDR3 protein: CASSSPLQGKKDGYTF
CDR3 DNA: TGTGCCAGCAGTTCACCCCTACAGGGAAAAAAGGATGGCTACACCTTC

D gene: NA
clone size: NA
J gene: TRBJ2-5
V gene: TRBV27
CDR3 protein: CASSYGFRGETQYF
CDR3 DNA: TGTGCCAGCAGTTACGGATTTAGGGGCGAGACCCAGTACTTC

D gene: NA
clone size: NA
J gene: TRBJ1-1
V gene: TRBV10-1
CDR3 protein: CASREHLNTEAFF
CDR3 DNA: TGCGCCAGCAGAGAACACCTGAACACTGAAGCTTTCTTT

D gene: NA
clone size: NA
J gene: TRBJ2-2
V gene: TRBV7-2
CDR3 protein: CASSLGGSVTGELFF
CDR3 DNA: TGTGCCAGCAGCTTAGGGGGCTCGGTCACCGGGGAGCTGTTTTTT

D gene: NA
clone size: NA
J gene: TRBJ1-5
V gene: TRBV6-5
CDR3 protein: CASNGQTDNQPQHF
CDR3 DNA: TGTGCCAGCAACGGGCAGACAGACAATCAGCCCCAGCATTTT